The source of this T cell receptor (beta chain) is a study of T cell responses to AZD1222 COVID-19 vaccine. Overall study context: Recipients boosted at about 4 weeks or about 12 weeks are pooled.

The J segment lost 6 bases and the V segment lost 6 bases, leaving 9 bases of the junction unmatched. Germline CDR1 is SNHLY and CDR2 is FYNNEI. The CDR3 spans 16 residues. A word on this clone: What it binds is not known.

Generated by immunoSEQ multiplex PCR, the TCRdb table keeps only in-frame clones and is missing some. Among some 130,000 clones listed, about nine tenths were seen once. Findings of the study overall: Clonal diversity may have been underestimated in mostly white British donors. Spike-specific TCRs gained breadth and depth after people received two AZD1222 doses. The reported proportion of spike-specific TCRs targeting unmutated variant regions was nearly half.

Sequences were derived from peripheral blood, sampled on day 0 of AZD1222 vaccination. J is TRBJ2-7 and V is TRBV2; TRBD2 matches at 15 bases. The receptor's source is an adult in good health. CDR3 coding DNA: TGTGCCAGCAGGGATGGACTAGCGGGGGGGCTAATCGAGCAGTACTTC. It specifies CASRDGLAGGLIEQYF.